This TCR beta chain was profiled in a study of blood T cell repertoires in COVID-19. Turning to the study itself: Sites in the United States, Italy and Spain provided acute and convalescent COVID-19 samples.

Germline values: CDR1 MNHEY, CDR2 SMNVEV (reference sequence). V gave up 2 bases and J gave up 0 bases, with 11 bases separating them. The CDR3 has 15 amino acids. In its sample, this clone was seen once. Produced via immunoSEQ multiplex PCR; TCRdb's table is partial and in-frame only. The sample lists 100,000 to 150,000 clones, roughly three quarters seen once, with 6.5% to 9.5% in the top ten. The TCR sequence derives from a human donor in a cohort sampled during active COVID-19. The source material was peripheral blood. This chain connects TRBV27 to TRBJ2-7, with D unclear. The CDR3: CASSLGGRPSYEQYF. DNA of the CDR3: TGTGCCAGCAGTTTAGGTGGGCGTCCCTCCTACGAGCAGTACTTC.